This T cell receptor (beta chain) derives from a study of blood T cells in healthy people across ages. Then a second PCR, running about 6 to 11 cycles, was carried out with a sample-barcoded 5' primer and a J-beta primer mix. A single record per CDR3 protein comes from TCRdb applying MiXCR to the 5' RACE reads. Here the sample spans about 1.8 million distinct CDR3 sequences, 40% to 55% being singletons. Every donor provided 7.5 to 10 milliliters of peripheral blood. The table lists this clonotype with a count of one. The V end was cut by 1 base, the J end by 0 bases, with 10 bases between. Germline CDR1 is MGHRA and CDR2 is YSYEKL. The CDR3 spans 16 residues.

The chain links TRBV4-1 to TRBJ1-5, with D hard to call. This TCR was recovered from a woman in her thirties or forties in good health. Sequencing was done on a sample of blood. The CDR3 DNA reads TGCGCCAGCAGCCAAGTCGAACAAAATAGCAATCAGCCCCAGCATTTT. Its protein is CASSQVEQNSNQPQHF.